Below, 28 T cell receptor beta chains from the same sample are listed, as sequenced in a study of blood T cell repertoires in COVID-19. Sequencing was performed with immunoSEQ multiplex PCR; in TCRdb, only in-frame clones are kept and a portion is missing. The top ten hold roughly 8% of the sample, which has 150,000 to 200,000 clones, about 81% seen once. Sequenced material: peripheral blood. All receptors derive from an older woman with COVID-19, enrolled during active disease.

J is TRBJ2-7 and V is TRBV7-8; D perhaps matches TRBD2 (5 bases). CDR1 is SGHVS and CDR2 is FQNEAQ in the germline V gene. Trimming took 7 bases from V and 3 from J, leaving 16 bases between them. The length of the CDR3 is 14 residues. CDR3 sequence reads: CASKRAFQVYEQYF. The CDR3 coding sequence is TGTGCCAGCAAGAGGGCCTTTCAGGTCTACGAGCAGTACTTC.

V is TRBV9 and J is TRBJ1-6, with TRBD1 matching 7 bases. Germline V lookup: CDR1 SGDLS, CDR2 YYNGEE. This CDR3 region has 17 residues. The junction had 6 bases not matched to a gene; V was cut back by 3 bases and J by 0 bases. CDR3 coding DNA: TGTGCCAGCAGCGGGCCGGGACAGAGCTCCTATAATTCACCCCTCCACTTT. Translation: CASSGPGQSSYNSPLHF.

In the case of this clone: The identical CDR3 is also encoded by other nucleotide sequences in the sample. The rearrangement joins TRBV18 to TRBJ1-5; 9 bases are a match to TRBD1. The CDR3 contains 14 residues. Unmatched junction bases numbered 3, after V lost 3 bases and J lost 6 bases. Looked up from germline, CDR1 is KGHSH and CDR2 is LQKENI. The DNA for the CDR3 is TGTGCCAGCTCACCGGGACAGGGCGGTCAGCCCCAGCATTTT. This gives the protein CASSPGQGGQPQHF.

The chain uses TRBV10-3 and TRBJ2-7; 9 bases are shared with TRBD1. This CDR3 region has 16 residues. From germline, CDR1 is ENHRY and CDR2 SYGVKD. Trimming at V came to 2 bases and at J to 3 bases, leaving 8 bases not matched to a gene. CDR3 sequence reads: CAISEEGTGTLYEQYV. In DNA form, the CDR3 reads TGTGCCATCAGTGAGGAGGGGACAGGGACCCTCTACGAGCAGTACGTC.

This clone was seen only a few times. V and J are TRBV7-6 and TRBJ2-1; 7 bases are shared with TRBD2. The CDR3 length is 12 residues. Germline CDR1 is SGHVS and CDR2 is FNYEAQ. V trimming: 5 bases; J trimming: 12 bases; junction bases outside the gene matches: 7. CDR3 bases: TGTGCCAGCAGCCGAGCCGGGAGGAGGCAGTTCTTC. Residues: CASSRAGRRQFF. The full variable domain, completed using reference TRBV7-6 and TRBJ2-1, is GAGVSQSPRYKVTKRGQDVALRCDPISGHVSLYWYRQALGQGPEFLTYFNYEAQQDKSGLPNDRFSAERPEGSISTLTIQRTEQRDSAMYRCASSRAGRRQFFGPGTRLTVL.

The chain links TRBV7-2 to TRBJ2-7; 7 nucleotides align to TRBD1. The CDR3 loop spans 14 amino acids. The germline gives CDR1 SGHTA, CDR2 FQGNSA. Trimming removed 5 bases from V and 4 bases from J; junction bases left unmatched: 8. As DNA, the CDR3 is TGTGCCAGCAGCGTTAATCCGGGACAGTACGAGCAGTACTTC. Protein sequence: CASSVNPGQYEQYF.

The chain carries TRBV28 and TRBJ1-5; 9 bases fit TRBD1. Germline CDR1 and CDR2: MDHEN and SYDVKM. With V trimmed by 11 bases and J by 4 bases, 12 bases remained unmatched. The CDR3 has 15 residues. CDR3 region: CAGKPGTGSNQPQHF. For the CDR3, the DNA is TGTGCCGGCAAACCCGGGACAGGGTCTAATCAGCCCCAGCATTTT.

For this clone: Additional DNA sequences in this sample encode the identical CDR3. The chain joins TRBV6-5 to TRBJ2-2; D unclear. The germline CDR1 and CDR2 sequences are MNHEY and SVGAGI. The CDR3 consists of 14 residues. V lost 0 bases and J 1 base, leaving 3 bases between the germline ends. The CDR3 region is CASSYSRNTGELFF. The CDR3 nucleotides read TGTGCCAGCAGTTACTCCAGGAACACCGGGGAGCTGTTTTTT.

This clone was counted a single time. The chain uses TRBV30 and TRBJ1-1, with 7 bases that match TRBD1. From germline, CDR1 is GTSNPN and CDR2 SVGIG (reference sequence). Trimming cost V 5 bases and J 1 base; bases outside gene matches: 4. CDR3 length equals 13 residues. CDR3 DNA sequence: TGTGCCTGGGTGGGGACAGCGAACACTGAAGCTTTCTTT. It codes for CAWVGTANTEAFF.

The chain links TRBV19 to TRBJ2-7, with unresolved D. The CDR3 covers 14 residues. V lost 3 bases to trimming and J lost 0 bases, with 9 bases between them. CDR1 is LNHDA and CDR2 is SQIVND in the germline V gene (reference sequence). In DNA form, the CDR3 reads TGTGCCAGTAGTATTATTGGTAGCTCCTACGAGCAGTACTTC. Translation: CASSIIGSSYEQYF.

V usage is TRBV28 and J usage is TRBJ1-5, with 8 positions matching TRBD1. Germline values: CDR1 MDHEN, CDR2 SYDVKM. V shed 6 bases and J 6 bases; nucleotides not matched to a gene: 7. CDR3 length: 14 residues. For the CDR3, the DNA is TGTGCCAGCAGCTCACGACAGGGGACTCAGCCCCAGCATTTT. It yields the protein CASSSRQGTQPQHF.

The gene calls are TRBV18 and TRBJ2-1; TRBD1 matches at 7 bases. V dropped 2 bases and J dropped 9; count of bases not matched to a gene: 10. CDR1 is KGHSH, CDR2 LQKENI, per germline. The CDR3 is 15 amino acids. The CDR3 DNA reads as TGTGCCAGCTCACCATTCGGAACAGGGGCGGTTGAGCAGTTCTTC. Its protein product is CASSPFGTGAVEQFF.

The V call is TRBV3-1 (or the pseudogene TRBV3-2), the J call TRBJ2-2; the D gene is possibly TRBD1 (5 bases). The CDR3 is 19 residues long. Trimming pared 2 bases from V and 0 bases from J, leaving 19 bases between. CDR1 LGHDT and CDR2 YNNKEL come from the germline V gene (reference sequence). Here the CDR3 DNA reads TGTGCCAGCAGCCAAATGTGGACACGACCGTTCGCGAACACCGGGGAGCTGTTTTTT. It encodes CASSQMWTRPFANTGELFF.

The chain combines TRBV10-2 with TRBJ2-3, with D perhaps TRBD1 (5 bases). The length of the CDR3 is 12 residues. Germline CDR1 reads WSHSY; CDR2 reads SAAADI. V was shortened by 5 bases and J by 11 bases, with 14 bases between the two germline ends. This chain's CDR3 is CASSFRQSGQYF. CDR3 DNA: TGCGCCAGCAGTTTCCGACAGTCGGGGCAGTATTTT.

The chain couples TRBV7-2 to TRBJ2-7; 8 bases line up with TRBD2. Germline V gene data show CDR1 as SGHTA and CDR2 as FQGNSA. J lost 1 base, V lost 5 bases, and 7 bases had no gene match. The length of the CDR3 is 15 residues. The CDR3 sequence: CASSQEAGESYEQYF. The CDR3 DNA is TGTGCCAGCAGCCAGGAAGCGGGGGAATCCTACGAGCAGTACTTC.

The J gene is TRBJ2-5, the V gene TRBV5-8; TRBD2 agrees at 7 bases. CDR1 and CDR2 from the germline V gene are SGHTS and YDEGEE. The CDR3 is 16 residues long. V was clipped by 4 bases and J by 4 bases; unmatched bases: 13. The DNA of the CDR3 is TGTGCCAGCAGCCAAGGACTAGGTTTAACCGGAGAGACCCAGTACTTC. Translated: CASSQGLGLTGETQYF.

The chain has TRBV5-1 and TRBJ1-2; 7 bases match TRBD1. With V trimmed by 3 bases and J by 6 bases, 17 bases remained unmatched. The CDR3 spans 17 residues. Germline CDR1 SGHRS, CDR2 YFSETQ. The CDR3 region has the DNA TGCGCCAGCAGCTCCGAAGGTAGACAGGGTGAGGCGAATGGCTACACCTTC. It encodes CASSSEGRQGEANGYTF.

The V call is TRBV28, the J call TRBJ1-5, with a possible D match to TRBD1 (5 bases). Germline loops: CDR1 MDHEN, CDR2 SYDVKM. This CDR3 spans 14 amino acids. V was shortened by 8 bases and J by 4 bases, with 15 bases between the two germline ends. CDR3 bases: TGTGCCAGCCGGCGGGGGTTACAAAATCAGCCCCAGCATTTT. Amino acid sequence: CASRRGLQNQPQHF.

J is TRBJ1-2 and V is TRBV16; unclear D gene. CDR1 is KGHSY, CDR2 FQNENV, per germline. The CDR3 is made up of 17 amino acids. V was trimmed by 2 bases and J by 1 base, leaving 17 bases between them. CDR3 coding DNA: TGTGCCAGCAGCCAAAGGTCGCGGGCGGTTATTAACTATGGCTACACCTTC. This codes for CASSQRSRAVINYGYTF.

The J gene is TRBJ2-1, the V gene TRBV29-1, with 11 nucleotides matching TRBD2. CDR3 length: 15 residues. Trimming removed 8 bases from V and 9 bases from J; junction bases left unmatched: 15. The germline V gene has CDR1 SQVTM and CDR2 ANQGSEA. In DNA, the CDR3 is TGCAGCTCTGAGGTCCCGACTAGCGGGATTCCTGAGCAGTTCTTC. Its translation: CSSEVPTSGIPEQFF.

The J gene is TRBJ1-2, the V gene TRBV7-9; 7 bases line up with TRBD1. V lost 5 bases, J lost 5 bases, and 5 bases stayed unmatched. The CDR3 loop spans 13 amino acids. In germline, CDR1 is SEHNR, CDR2 FQNEAQ (reference sequence). The CDR3 protein is CASSQQGFYGYTF. CDR3 DNA sequence: TGTGCCAGCAGCCAACAGGGGTTTTATGGCTACACCTTC.

The chain recombines TRBV11-1 with TRBJ2-3; 11 bases are shared with TRBD2. Germline V gene lookup returns CDR1 SGHAT and CDR2 FQDESV (reference sequence). The CDR3 consists of 16 residues. Germline trimming cut 4 bases from V and 5 bases from J; bases unmatched to any gene: 8. CDR3 protein: CASSSTLAGVVDTQYF. The CDR3 DNA sequence: TGTGCCAGCAGCTCGACACTAGCGGGGGTCGTAGATACGCAGTATTTT. The full variable domain, rest sourced from reference TRBV11-1 and TRBJ2-3, is EAEVAQSPRYKITEKSQAVAFWCDPISGHATLYWYRQILGQGPELLVQFQDESVVDDSQLPKDRFSAERLKGVDSTLKIQPAELGDSAMYLCASSSTLAGVVDTQYFGPGTRLTVL.

This clone was counted a few times. V is TRBV2 and J is TRBJ2-7, with a tentative D call TRBD1 (5 bases). CDR1 is SNHLY, CDR2 FYNNEI, per germline. V lost 2 bases and J 3 bases, leaving 5 bases between the germline ends. The CDR3 is made up of 12 amino acids. CDR3 nucleotide sequence: TGTGCCAGCAGTGAAACAGGCTACGAGCAGTACGTC. Amino acids: CASSETGYEQYV.

V gene TRBV5-1 combines with J gene TRBJ1-1; D unresolved. Per the germline V gene, CDR1 is SGHRS and CDR2 is YFSETQ. The CDR3 consists of 13 residues. V lost 0 bases and J lost 4, with 7 bases in between. CDR3 sequence reads: CASSLGAPTEAFF. The CDR3 DNA follows: TGCGCCAGCAGCTTGGGGGCTCCCACTGAAGCTTTCTTT.

CDR3 in DNA: TGTGCCAGTAGTAGACCACTAGCGGGAGGTGCGTACGAGCAGTACTTC. Translated: CASSRPLAGGAYEQYF. The genes are TRBV19 and TRBJ2-7; 12 nucleotides align to TRBD2. This CDR3 spans 16 amino acids. V lost 4 bases to trimming and J lost 4 bases; unmatched junction nucleotides: 8. Germline loops: CDR1 LNHDA, CDR2 SQIVND (reference sequence).

The gene calls are TRBV5-4 and TRBJ1-2, with D possibly TRBD1 on 5 matching bases. V lost 3 bases and J 3 bases, leaving 24 bases between the germline ends. The CDR3 extends over 18 amino acids. Per germline, CDR1 SGHNT and CDR2 YYREEE (reference sequence). This CDR3 reads CASSSPRGGGRLDYGYTF. The CDR3 nucleotides are TGTGCCAGCAGCTCCCCCCGGGGGGGAGGTAGACTTGACTATGGCTACACCTTC.

As to this clone: Since a much larger clone is just one base distant, this may be a read error. The J gene is TRBJ2-2, the V gene TRBV2, with 8 bases identical to TRBD2. V shed 2 bases and J 4 bases; nucleotides not matched to a gene: 0. CDR3 length: 14 amino acids. Germline V CDR1 and CDR2: SNHLY, FYNNEI. CDR3 sequence (DNA): TGTGCCAGCAGTGAACTAGCGGGCACCGGGGAGCTGTTTTTT. Its translation: CASSELAGTGELFF. Based on the CDR3 plus reference TRBV2 and TRBJ2-2, the full variable domain is EPEVTQTPSHQVTQMGQEVILRCVPISNHLYFYWYRQILGQKVEFLVSFYNNEISEKSEIFDDQFSVERPDGSNFTLKIRSTKLEDSAMYFCASSELAGTGELFFGEGSRLTVL.

The gene calls are TRBV19 and TRBJ2-2; 7 nucleotides agree with TRBD1. This CDR3 is 15 amino acids long. J was trimmed by 3 bases and V by 6 bases; bases with no gene match: 7. Germline CDR1 and CDR2: LNHDA and SQIVND (reference sequence). CDR3 sequence: CASSPDRVYTGELFF. In DNA form, the CDR3 reads TGTGCCAGTAGCCCCGACAGGGTATACACCGGGGAGCTGTTTTTT.